This T cell receptor beta chain was captured by sequencing in a study of T cell responses to AZD1222 COVID-19 vaccine. Trimming shortened V by 5 bases and J by 9 bases, and 12 bases separated the two germline ends. Germline V CDR1 and CDR2: SEHNR, FQNEAQ (reference sequence). CDR3 length: 12 amino acids. The data were produced by immunoSEQ multiplex PCR, yet TCRdb's version contains in-frame clones alone and is incomplete. This sample yields about 150,000 clones, of which about 89% are seen a single time; 5.1% belongs to the top ten. This receptor was identified in an adult in good health. This chain links TRBV7-9 with TRBJ2-3; D unresolved. The sequenced sample was peripheral blood, obtained on day 0 of AZD1222 vaccination. In DNA, the CDR3 is TGTGCCAGCAGCCCCGGTCAGTCGACGCAGTATTTT. Translated: CASSPGQSTQYF.